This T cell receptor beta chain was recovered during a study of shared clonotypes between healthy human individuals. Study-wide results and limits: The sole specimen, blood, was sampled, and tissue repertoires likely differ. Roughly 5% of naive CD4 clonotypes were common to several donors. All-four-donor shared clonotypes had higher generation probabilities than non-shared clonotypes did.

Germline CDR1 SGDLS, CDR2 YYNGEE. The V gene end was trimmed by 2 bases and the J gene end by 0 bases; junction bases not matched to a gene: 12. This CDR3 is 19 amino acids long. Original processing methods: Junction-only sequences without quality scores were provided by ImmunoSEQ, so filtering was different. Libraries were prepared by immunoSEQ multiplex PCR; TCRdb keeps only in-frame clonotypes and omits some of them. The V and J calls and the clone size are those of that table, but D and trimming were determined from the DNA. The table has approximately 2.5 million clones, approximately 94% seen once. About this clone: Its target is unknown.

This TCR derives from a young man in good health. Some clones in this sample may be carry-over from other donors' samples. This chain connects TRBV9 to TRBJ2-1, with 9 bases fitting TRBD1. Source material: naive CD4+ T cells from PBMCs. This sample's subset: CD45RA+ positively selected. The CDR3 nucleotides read TGTGCCAGCAGCGTTTCCCCGGGACAGGGAGGGAGCTCCTACAATGAGCAGTTCTTC. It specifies CASSVSPGQGGSSYNEQFF.